A single sample is the source of the 2 T cell receptor beta chains below, sequenced in a study of blood T cell repertoires in COVID-19. Method: immunoSEQ multiplex PCR; TCRdb's copy keeps in-frame clones and lacks some. The table shows under 350,000 clones, with around 85% occurring only once. Input material: PBMCs or T cells enriched from blood (not recorded which). Receptors originate from a woman aged 40 to 49 with acute COVID-19.

This chain joins TRBV27 and TRBJ1-3; D unresolved. Trimming cost V 4 bases and J 0 bases, with 10 bases left between them. This CDR3 is built from 15 residues. Germline CDR1 MNHEY, CDR2 SMNVEV (reference sequence). The CDR3 region is CASSSEARSGNTIYF. The CDR3, as DNA: TGTGCCAGCAGTTCGGAGGCCCGCTCTGGAAACACCATATATTTT.

This clone was observed a few times. This sequence joins TRBV3-1 (or the pseudogene TRBV3-2) and TRBJ2-1; no definite D call. Trimming cost V 3 bases and J 9 bases, with 15 bases left between them. Germline CDR1 and CDR2: LGHDT and YNNKEL (reference sequence). CDR3 length equals 14 residues. The DNA of the CDR3 is TGTGCCAGCAGCCATTCCCTCCAGCGAAGTGAGCAGTTCTTC. It yields the protein CASSHSLQRSEQFF.